This record covers a single T cell receptor beta chain. Antigen: not known. Tens of thousands of genome equivalents of blood DNA were amplified for TRB. This entry comes from a study of T cell clusters in autoimmune cytopenias. The overall study: TRB sequencing had a median about 50,000 reads and roughly 2,400 distinct clonotypes per sample. Whole-study findings and limits: Clustering suggested that physiological T cell clusters were missing in primary autoimmune cytopenia patients. TRB repertoire shifts in secondary cytopenia and chronic lymphocytic leukemia mostly reflected lymphoma, not autoimmunity. Compared with active autoimmune hepatitis patients, healthy donors showed approximately 3-fold more exclusive TRB clusters.

TRB was amplified by touch-down multiplex PCR, primer pools A and B combined. TCRdb reprocessed the multiplex PCR reads; each CDR3 protein has one entry and no DNA is given. Recorded here are some 11,000 distinct CDR3 sequences; the top ten clones represent over 2.5%. Germline CDR1 LNHDA, CDR2 SQIVND (reference sequence). The CDR3 has 15 residues. This sequence joins TRBV19 and TRBJ2-2. This receptor was taken from a human donor with an autoimmune cytopenia or autoimmune hepatitis (not recorded which). Sequenced input: peripheral blood. This CDR3 reads CASSIAPSNTGELFF.